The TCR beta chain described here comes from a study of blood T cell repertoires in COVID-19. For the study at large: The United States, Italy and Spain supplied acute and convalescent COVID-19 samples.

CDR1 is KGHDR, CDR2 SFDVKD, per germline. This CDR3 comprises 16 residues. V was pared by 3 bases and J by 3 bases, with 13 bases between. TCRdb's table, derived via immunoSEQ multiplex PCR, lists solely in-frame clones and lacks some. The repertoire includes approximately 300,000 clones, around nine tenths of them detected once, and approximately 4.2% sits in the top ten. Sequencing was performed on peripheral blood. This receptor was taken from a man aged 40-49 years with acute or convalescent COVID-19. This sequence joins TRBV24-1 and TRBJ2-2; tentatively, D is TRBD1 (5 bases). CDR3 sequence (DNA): TGTGCCACCAGTGATCAGGGCCGTGGGGACACCGGGGAGCTGTTTTTT. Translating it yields CATSDQGRGDTGELFF.